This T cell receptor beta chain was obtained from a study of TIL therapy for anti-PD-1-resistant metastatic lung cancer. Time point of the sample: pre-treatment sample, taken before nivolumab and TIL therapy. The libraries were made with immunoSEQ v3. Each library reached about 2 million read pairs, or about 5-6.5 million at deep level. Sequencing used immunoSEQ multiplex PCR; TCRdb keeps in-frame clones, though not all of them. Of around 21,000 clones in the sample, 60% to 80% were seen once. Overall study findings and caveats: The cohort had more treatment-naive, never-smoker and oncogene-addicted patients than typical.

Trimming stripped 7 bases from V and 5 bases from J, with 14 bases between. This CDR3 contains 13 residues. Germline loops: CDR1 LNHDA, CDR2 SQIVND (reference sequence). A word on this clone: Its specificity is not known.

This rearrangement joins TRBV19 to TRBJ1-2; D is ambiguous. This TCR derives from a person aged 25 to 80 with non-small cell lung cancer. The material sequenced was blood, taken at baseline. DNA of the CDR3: TGTGCCAGTAACCCCCCCCGAAGTTATGGCTACACCTTC. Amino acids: CASNPPRSYGYTF.